This entry describes one TCR beta chain. The specificity of this receptor is unknown. Per-nucleotide qualities are absent, and no much larger clonotype sits a single base away. The record originates from a study of siplizumab effects on memory and regulatory T cells (dated by TCRdb to between 2018 and 2021). Background for the entire study: The study examined how the anti-CD2 antibody siplizumab affects alloreactive T-cell subsets in allogeneic mixed lymphocyte reactions built from human PBMCs.

On the study overall, not on this receptor specifically: Among mappable alloreactive CD4+ clones, an average Treg-derived fraction of 68.8% was observed with siplizumab, compared with roughly 27% in control reactions. Compared with memory T cells, unstimulated naive T cells appeared more diverse, and naive cells seemed to make a substantial contribution to the alloresponse. Because sequences below about 10^-5 frequency were poorly captured, only a minor fraction of alloreactive clones could be mapped to unstimulated subsets. No functional confirmation was obtained for the suppressive function of proliferating Tregs from siplizumab cultures. A naive or memory phenotype could not be assigned to roughly 80-97% of proliferating CD4+ or CD8+ clones. The cumulative frequency of alloreactive sequences that could be traced back to unstimulated CD4+ memory T cells was significantly reduced by siplizumab.

The germline ends are 18 bases apart after V is trimmed by 2 bases and J by 0 bases. Looking up the germline V gene yields CDR1 SGHRS and CDR2 YFSETQ. The CDR3 runs 18 residues from the cysteine to the phenylalanine. Just the 54-base CDR3 DNA is kept, in frame starting at base 1. Sorted unstimulated T cells and proliferating T cells recovered from mixed lymphocyte reactions were subjected to TCRbeta CDR3 sequencing. Fresh whole blood from about ten HLA-typed healthy donors served as the source for isolating PBMCs. Unstimulated CD4+ regulatory T cells were FACS-sorted to map the origin of alloreactive clones. The library was generated by the immunoSEQ multiplex PCR assay. Roughly 10^5 TCR templates per sample were assayed on the deep sequencing platform. Genomic DNA extracted from sorted T cells was used for TCRbeta CDR3 sequencing. The authors processed their data as follows. Clonal analysis of TCRbeta CDR3 data was done in the R programming language. Unstimulated samples were compared with post-reaction CFSE-low samples to define alloreactive CD4+ and CD8+ clones. Regulatory or non-regulatory origin was assigned to alloreactive CD4+ clones by matching of sequences to sorted unstimulated Treg and non-Treg repertoires. The immuneACCESS repertoire file appears here via TCRdb, limited to in-frame rearrangements. These files lack a portion of the clones; in checked studies, under half of the deficit traces to unresolved V genes, and the cause of the others is not known. The V and J calls and clone size were taken over from that table, and D and trimming were inferred from the DNA. For this sample there are approximately 100,000 clones; around 95% appear just once. The ten largest clones capture over 0.55% of the sample.

Sequenced material: Tregs sorted from blood. This sequence originates from a human donor in good health. Recombination connected TRBV5-1 to TRBJ1-3, with the identity of the D gene unclear. The CDR3 protein sequence reads: CASSFVPLGDHSGNTIYF. The DNA is TGCGCCAGCAGCTTTGTGCCTTTGGGAGATCACTCTGGAAACACCATATATTTT. This CDR3, with the reference TRBV5-1 and TRBJ1-3 proteins standing in past its ends, gives the full variable domain KAGVTQTPRYLIKTRGQQVTLSCSPISGHRSVSWYQQTPGQGLQFLFEYFSETQRNKGNFPGRFSGRQFSNSRSEMNVSTLELGDSALYLCASSFVPLGDHSGNTIYFGEGSWLTVV.